The rows below give T cell receptor beta chains drawn from one sample of a study of cytomegalovirus exposure and HLA in healthy donors. Sequencing used immunoSEQ multiplex PCR; TCRdb keeps in-frame clones, though not all of them. The repertoire has roughly 150,000 clones, 55% to 85% of them found once; the top ten carry approximately 2%. The sample consisted of PBMCs. These receptors all stem from a middle-aged man in good health and CMV-seronegative. Each CDR3 is given with its conserved first and last residue. The D gene is left open where the match is weak. Clone size is given for some rows only: seen once, a few or many times, or a class if the clone is expanded.

V gene	clone size	D gene	J gene	CDR3 protein	CDR3 DNA
TRBV21-1	-	-	TRBJ1-1	CASSKGQSTPEAFF	TGTGCCAGCAGCAAGGGCCAGAGTACCCCTGAAGCTTTCTTT
TRBV19	-	-	TRBJ2-3	CASSSWGPDTQYF	TGTGCCAGTAGCAGCTGGGGGCCAGATACGCAGTATTTT
TRBV5-1	-	-	TRBJ2-5	CASSLDGIWAQYF	TGCGCCAGCAGCTTGGACGGGATCTGGGCCCAGTACTTC
TRBV19	once	-	TRBJ1-5	CASSGGGNQPQHF	TGTGCCAGTAGTGGGGGGGGAAATCAGCCCCAGCATTTT
TRBV2	once	-	TRBJ1-5	CASSEWIRGDQPQHF	TGTGCCAGCAGTGAATGGATTCGGGGGGATCAGCCCCAGCATTTT
TRBV9	-	-	TRBJ2-5	CASSVGQGGETQYF	TGTGCCAGCAGCGTAGGTCAGGGCGGCGAGACCCAGTACTTC
TRBV25-1	-	-	TRBJ2-5	CASSNLGRGSQETQYF	TGTGCCAGCTCAAATCTGGGACGGGGGTCTCAAGAGACCCAGTACTTC
TRBV6-1	-	-	TRBJ1-6	CASSEAGTQNSPLHF	TGTGCCAGCAGTGAAGCGGGGACACAGAATTCACCCCTCCACTTT
TRBV5-1	once	-	TRBJ1-2	CASSLVSDMTNYGYTF	TGCGCCAGCAGCTTGGTCTCTGACATGACTAACTATGGCTACACCTTC
TRBV7-2	-	-	TRBJ1-2	CASSQRGQTVYGYTF	TGTGCCAGCAGCCAAAGGGGCCAGACCGTCTATGGCTACACCTTC
TRBV7-2	-	-	TRBJ2-7	CASSPSTSSPQYF	TGTGCCAGCAGCCCCTCTACGAGTTCGCCGCAGTACTTC
TRBV4-1	-	-	TRBJ2-7	CASSVRDSYEQYF	TGCGCCAGCAGCGTCAGGGACTCCTACGAGCAGTACTTC
TRBV5-4	once	-	TRBJ1-1	CASRQGIMNTEAFF	TGTGCCAGCAGACAGGGAATCATGAACACTGAAGCTTTCTTT
TRBV15	-	-	TRBJ2-1	CATSRGAITYNEQFF	TGTGCCACCAGCAGAGGGGCTATTACCTACAATGAGCAGTTCTTC
TRBV6-5	-	-	TRBJ1-1	CASSFLQGRNTEAFF	TGTGCCAGCAGTTTCCTACAGGGACGGAACACTGAAGCTTTCTTT
TRBV10-1	-	TRBD2	TRBJ2-7	CASSDGGSVHEQYF	TGCGCCAGCAGTGACGGCGGGAGTGTCCACGAGCAGTACTTC
TRBV19	-	TRBD1	TRBJ1-1	CASSPGQRGTEAFF	TGTGCCAGTAGCCCGGGACAGAGAGGCACTGAAGCTTTCTTT
TRBV6-5	-	TRBD1	TRBJ1-1	CASSKGQSNTEAFF	TGTGCCAGCAGTAAGGGACAGTCGAACACTGAAGCTTTCTTT
TRBV10-1	few	TRBD1	TRBJ2-3	CASSDTGTGVDTQYF	TGCGCCAGCAGTGACACCGGGACAGGTGTGGATACGCAGTATTTT
TRBV6-5	-	-	TRBJ1-2	CASSYVGSYGYPF	TGTGCCAGCAGTTACGTGGGCAGCTATGGCTACCCCTTC
TRBV18	-	-	TRBJ2-5	CASSPATLKETQYF	TGTGCCAGCTCCCCAGCGACACTGAAAGAGACCCAGTACTTC
TRBV7-2	-	TRBD1	TRBJ1-5	CASSLRGRGQPQHF	TGTGCCAGCAGCTTGAGGGGGCGAGGGCAGCCCCAGCATTTT
TRBV6-5	-	-	TRBJ1-3	CASSYSRGVGNTIYF	TGTGCCAGCAGTTACTCGCGGGGAGTTGGAAACACCATATATTTT
TRBV6-1	-	-	TRBJ1-2	CAIADRSYGYTF	TGTGCCATCGCCGACAGGAGCTATGGCTACACCTTC
TRBV5-1	-	-	TRBJ2-3	CASSLGLTDTQYF	TGCGCCAGCAGCTTGGGACTCACAGATACGCAGTATTTT
TRBV28	-	TRBD2	TRBJ2-7	CASSRLAGGSYEQYF	TGTGCCAGCAGTCGACTAGCGGGAGGGTCCTACGAGCAGTACTTC
TRBV5-4	-	TRBD2	TRBJ2-1	CASRASGGNEQFF	TGTGCCAGCAGAGCTAGCGGGGGAAATGAGCAGTTCTTC
TRBV6-1	-	TRBD1	TRBJ2-7	CASSDPGQGFGEQYF	TGTGCCAGCAGTGACCCGGGACAGGGCTTCGGGGAGCAGTACTTC
TRBV2	-	-	TRBJ1-2	CASNWDKYPISPGYTF	TGTGCCAGCAATTGGGACAAGTACCCTATATCTCCTGGCTACACCTTC
TRBV4-2	few	-	TRBJ2-5	CASSQAGAYQETQYF	TGTGCCAGCAGCCAAGCGGGAGCTTACCAAGAGACCCAGTACTTC
TRBV5-1	-	-	TRBJ1-4	CASSPGGVNEKLFF	TGCGCCAGCAGCCCTGGAGGGGTAAATGAAAAACTGTTTTTT
TRBV5-1	-	TRBD1	TRBJ2-7	CASSGGTGDEQYF	TGCGCCAGCAGCGGAGGGACAGGAGACGAGCAGTACTTC
TRBV13	-	-	TRBJ1-1	CASSPNGGDTEAFF	TGTGCCAGCAGCCCTAATGGAGGGGACACTGAAGCTTTCTTT
TRBV19	-	TRBD1	TRBJ1-4	CASSRDRDNEKLFF	TGTGCCAGTAGTAGGGACAGGGATAATGAAAAACTGTTTTTT
TRBV7-9	few	-	TRBJ1-1	CASSFPGYMAEAFF	TGTGCCAGCAGCTTTCCGGGGTATATGGCTGAAGCTTTCTTT